This T cell receptor (beta chain) comes out of a study of blood T cell repertoires in COVID-19. The CDR3 has 15 residues. The germline gives CDR1 SGHNT, CDR2 YYREEE (reference sequence). V gave up 1 base and J gave up 4 bases; unmatched junction bases: 5. Here immunoSEQ multiplex PCR was the method, and the copy in TCRdb shows in-frame clones only, minus some. The sample holds 180,000 or so clones, around 83% seen once. The sequence derives from a woman in her fifties or sixties in a cohort exposed to, infected with or recovered from COVID-19 (not recorded which). The sequencing input was PBMCs or T cells enriched from blood (not recorded which). The chain uses TRBV5-4 and TRBJ2-3; TRBD1 matches 8 bases. DNA for the CDR3: TGTGCCAGCAGCTTGCAGTCAGGGGGCCCAGATACGCAGTATTTT. The encoded protein is CASSLQSGGPDTQYF. Looking up the rest from reference TRBV5-4 and TRBJ2-3 gives the full variable domain: ETGVTQSPTHLIKTRGQQVTLRCSSQSGHNTVSWYQQALGQGPQFIFQYYREEENGRGNFPPRFSGLQFPNYSSELNVNALELDDSALYLCASSLQSGGPDTQYFGPGTRLTVL.